Listed here is a single T cell receptor (beta chain). The data originate from a study of CD8 T cells in Susac syndrome. TCR beta sequencing was performed on blood CD8+ and CD4+ T cells. FACS enriched CD8+ TEMRA cells, while bulk CD8+ and CD4+ were negatively isolated. In germline, CDR1 is GTSNPN, CDR2 SVGIG (reference sequence). CDR3 length: 13 residues. V lost 5 bases and J lost 5; bases outside the gene matches: 5. With random hexamers, about 0.45 to 1 ug RNA was reverse transcribed. Across 54 Vbeta and 13 Jbeta, immunoSEQ multiplex PCR amplified TCR beta CDR3. Via MiXCR, TCRdb re-called the immunoSEQ multiplex PCR reads, giving one row per CDR3 protein. The sample includes hundreds of thousands of distinct CDR3 sequences, 75% to 90% of them seen just once.

The chain carries TRBV30 and TRBJ2-1; 8 positions agree with TRBD1. The clonotype originates from a human donor with multiple sclerosis. Sequencing was performed on CD8+ T cells from PBMCs. For the CDR3, the DNA is TGTGCCTGGGACAGGGGTCTGGACAATGAGCAGTTCTTC. Amino acids: CAWDRGLDNEQFF.